These 29 T cell receptor beta chains were sequenced from one sample in a study of early T cells in non-severe SARS-CoV-2 infection. TCRdb analysed the 5' RACE reads with MiXCR anew, one entry per CDR3 protein. Of around 80,000 distinct CDR3 sequences listed, 9.5% to 15% are singletons. Sequencing was carried out using whole blood. The receptors originated from an adult who was a healthcare worker with PCR-confirmed SARS-CoV-2 infection or an uninfected control (not recorded which).

This clonotype was detected only a few times. The chain carries TRBV2 and TRBJ2-5, with D perhaps TRBD1 or TRBD2 (5 bases each). Trimming stripped 0 bases from V and 2 bases from J, with 10 bases between. CDR1 and CDR2 (germline): SNHLY, FYNNEI. CDR3 length: 15 amino acids. CDR3 loop: CASSEAGVRQETQYF. CDR3 bases: TGTGCCAGCAGTGAAGCGGGGGTCCGGCAAGAGACCCAGTACTTC.

This clonotype has more than one count but fewer than ten. The chain is built from TRBV6-2 or TRBV6-3 and TRBJ1-2; unclear D gene. Germline-derived CDR1 and CDR2 are MNHEY and SVGEGT. The length of the CDR3 is 13 residues. The V and J ends lost 6 bases and 3 bases respectively, with 11 bases between them. In nucleotides, the CDR3 is TGTGCCAGCAGCCAACCGTGGGACTATGGCTACACCTTC. It is translated as CASSQPWDYGYTF.

This clonotype was detected only a few times. The chain uses TRBV29-1 and TRBJ2-1, with D possibly being TRBD1 or TRBD2 (5 bases each). Trimming left V 1 base short and J 14 bases short, with 15 bases between. The CDR3 length is 12 residues. CDR1 is SQVTM and CDR2 is ANQGSEA in the germline V gene. The CDR3 is CSVEVRTQQEFF. The CDR3 nucleotides are TGCAGCGTTGAAGTGAGGACTCAACAGGAGTTCTTC.

In its sample, this clonotype was seen many times. An end of the junction does not agree with germline; a read error may underlie this. The chain links TRBV30 to TRBJ2-3; 11 bases agree with TRBD2. Germline V gives CDR1 GTSNPN, CDR2 SVGIG (reference sequence). This CDR3 comprises 16 residues. CDR3 amino acids: CAWNTGLAGSTDTRYF. CDR3 in DNA: TGTGCCTGGAATACAGGACTAGCGGGTTCCACAGATACGCGGTATTTT.

This clonotype was observed at least ten times. This rearrangement joins TRBV7-2 to TRBJ2-3; D is ambiguous. The germline V gene encodes CDR1 SGHTA and CDR2 FQGNSA. V lost 6 bases and J 1 base, leaving 14 bases between the germline ends. The CDR3 contains 15 residues. The CDR3 nucleotides read TGTGCCAGCAGACGGACCCAGATTGGCACAGATACGCAGTATTTT. Translating it yields CASRRTQIGTDTQYF.

V gene TRBV3-1 combines with J gene TRBJ2-7; 8 nucleotides agree with TRBD1. Germline V lookup: CDR1 LGHDT, CDR2 YNNKEL (reference sequence). The CDR3 contains 16 residues. V lost 0 bases and J lost 7; bases outside the gene matches: 11. The CDR3 DNA is TGTGCCAGCAGCCAAGATGGTGGCAGGGGGCCCAGGGAGCAGTACTTC. It encodes CASSQDGGRGPREQYF.

This CDR3 is CSASRGYGEQFF. CDR3 DNA: TGCAGTGCTAGCAGGGGGTACGGTGAGCAGTTCTTC. The V gene is TRBV20-1, the J gene TRBJ2-1, with 7 nucleotides matching TRBD1. Germline CDR1 DFQATT, CDR2 SNEGSKA (reference sequence). Trimming at V came to 3 bases and at J to 9 bases, leaving 5 bases not matched to a gene. This CDR3 contains 12 residues.

This clonotype was detected a few times. V gene TRBV7-2 combines with J gene TRBJ2-2; no clear D. Germline loops: CDR1 SGHTA, CDR2 FQGNSA. Trimming shortened V by 5 bases and J by 4 bases, and 5 bases separated the two germline ends. The CDR3 is 12 residues long. The CDR3 loop reads CASSPVTGELFF. The CDR3 nucleotides read TGTGCCAGCAGCCCAGTCACCGGGGAGCTGTTTTTT.

This clonotype was picked up many times. This chain links TRBV9 with TRBJ1-3; D gene uncertain. CDR3 length: 14 residues. V was clipped by 6 bases and J by 6 bases, with 16 bases between them. Germline V lookup: CDR1 SGDLS, CDR2 YYNGEE. The CDR3 nucleotides are TGTGCCAGCAACGAGGGCTGGAGAGAAAACACCATATATTTT. Its translation is CASNEGWRENTIYF.

This clonotype was recorded many times. This chain uses TRBV29-1 with TRBJ1-2; D is possibly TRBD1 (6 bases). The CDR3 loop spans 14 amino acids. Germline values: CDR1 SQVTM, CDR2 ANQGSEA. Trimming took 0 bases from V and 8 from J, leaving 16 bases between them. The CDR3 protein is CSVEDPYSGGGYTF. CDR3 bases: TGCAGCGTTGAAGATCCTTACTCGGGGGGCGGCTACACCTTC.

The CDR3 protein is CSAEGRLAGYNEQFF. DNA of the CDR3: TGCAGTGCGGAAGGTCGGCTAGCGGGATACAATGAGCAGTTCTTC. The rearrangement uses TRBV20-1 and TRBJ2-1; 9 bases align to TRBD2. Germline CDR1 reads DFQATT; CDR2 reads SNEGSKA (reference sequence). V lost 6 bases, J lost 4 bases, and 10 bases stayed unmatched. There are 15 residues in the CDR3.

The chain carries TRBV28 and TRBJ2-3; tentative D call: TRBD1 (5 bases). The germline gives CDR1 MDHEN, CDR2 SYDVKM. The V end was cut by 6 bases, the J end by 5 bases, with 9 bases between. The CDR3 length is 12 residues. CDR3 in amino acids: CASSQGVDTQYF. CDR3 nucleotide sequence: TGTGCCAGCAGCCAGGGTGTAGATACGCAGTATTTT.

The chain has TRBV28 and TRBJ2-7; D is unresolved. With 7 bases removed from V and 3 bases from J, the gap between germline ends came to 10 bases. The germline V gene has CDR1 MDHEN and CDR2 SYDVKM. This CDR3 has 12 residues. As DNA, the CDR3 is TGTGCCAGCAATTCCGGGCGCTACGAGCAGTACTTC. Translated: CASNSGRYEQYF.

This clonotype has a count of ten or more. V gene TRBV10-3 combines with J gene TRBJ1-5; TRBD1 matches 8 bases. V was clipped by 6 bases and J by 1 base; unmatched bases: 8. CDR1 is ENHRY, CDR2 SYGVKD, per germline. This CDR3 spans 16 amino acids. The CDR3 is CAISTTGGTSNQPQHF. In DNA form, the CDR3 reads TGTGCCATCAGCACAACAGGGGGGACCAGCAATCAGCCCCAGCATTTT.

The chain links TRBV14 to TRBJ2-2; no clear D. The length of the CDR3 is 13 residues. Trimming pared 0 bases from V and 7 bases from J, leaving 6 bases between. Germline V gene lookup returns CDR1 SGHDN and CDR2 FVKESK. CDR3 sequence (DNA): TGTGCCAGCAGCCAAGATCTTAACGGGGAGCTGTTTTTT. Encoded protein: CASSQDLNGELFF.

The J gene is TRBJ2-5, the V gene TRBV6-5; D gene unclear. The germline V gene encodes CDR1 MNHEY and CDR2 SVGAGI. Trimming pared 5 bases from V and 3 bases from J, leaving 10 bases between. This CDR3 is built from 13 residues. For the CDR3, the DNA is TGTGCCAGCAGTCCATGGAACGAAGAGACCCAGTACTTC. Translation: CASSPWNEETQYF.

This clonotype has only a few counts. V gene TRBV9 combines with J gene TRBJ2-2; 7 bases match TRBD1. V gave up 4 bases and J gave up 1 base; unmatched junction bases: 10. Germline CDR1 is SGDLS and CDR2 is YYNGEE. CDR3 size: 17 residues. As DNA, the CDR3 is TGTGCCAGCAGCTTCTCGACCGGGACAGTGAACACCGGGGAGCTGTTTTTT. This gives the protein CASSFSTGTVNTGELFF. The full variable domain, with the rest looked up from reference TRBV9 and TRBJ2-2, is DSGVTQTPKHLITATGQRVTLRCSPRSGDLSVYWYQQSLDQGLQFLIQYYNGEERAKGNILERFSAQQFPDLHSELNLSSLELGDSALYFCASSFSTGTVNTGELFFGEGSRLTVL.

CDR3: CASSQGAHIQETQYF. The CDR3 DNA reads TGTGCCAGCAGCCAGGGGGCACATATCCAAGAGACCCAGTACTTC. The V call is TRBV3-1, the J call TRBJ2-5, with a possible D match to TRBD1 (6 bases). The CDR3 is made up of 15 amino acids. From germline, CDR1 is LGHDT and CDR2 YNNKEL (reference sequence). Trimming stripped 3 bases from V and 1 base from J, with 12 bases between.

This clonotype has a count of ten or more. The CDR3 DNA reads TGTGCCAGCAGTGAAGTTGGGGGGCTGGCCAAAAACATTCAGTACTTC. This sequence encodes CASSEVGGLAKNIQYF. V usage is TRBV6-1 and J usage is TRBJ2-4; D could derive from TRBD1 or TRBD2 (6 bases each). The V gene lost 1 base and the J gene lost 1 base, with 11 bases spanning the gap. CDR1 MNHNS and CDR2 SASEGT come from the germline V gene. CDR3 length: 16 amino acids.

This clonotype was observed a few times. The chain employs TRBV2 and TRBJ1-1; D unresolved. The length of the CDR3 is 12 residues. V was clipped by 2 bases and J by 5 bases, with 6 bases between them. From germline, CDR1 is SNHLY and CDR2 FYNNEI. The CDR3 DNA is TGTGCCAGCAGTGAACGTGGGACTGAAGCTTTCTTT. Translation: CASSERGTEAFF.

This clonotype has ten or more counts. This chain connects TRBV4-1 to TRBJ2-7, with 9 bases aligning to TRBD1. Looked up from germline, CDR1 is MGHRA and CDR2 is YSYEKL. Unmatched junction bases numbered 8, after V lost 4 bases and J lost 7 bases. The CDR3 contains 14 residues. CDR3 loop: CASSLGQGSQEQYF. Written as DNA, the CDR3 is TGCGCCAGCAGCCTAGGACAGGGGAGTCAGGAGCAGTACTTC.

This clonotype was counted many times. V and J are TRBV27 and TRBJ2-1, with D tentatively TRBD1 (5 bases). Trimming took 3 bases from V and 0 from J, leaving 12 bases between them. The CDR3 is 16 amino acids. The germline CDR1 and CDR2 sequences are MNHEY and SMNVEV (reference sequence). CDR3 loop: CASSLSQRGSYNEQFF. In DNA, the CDR3 is TGTGCCAGCAGTTTGAGTCAAAGGGGCTCCTACAATGAGCAGTTCTTC.

This clonotype turned up a few times. The gene calls are TRBV29-1 and TRBJ2-1; no firm D call. The V gene lost 7 bases and the J gene lost 0 bases, with 13 bases spanning the gap. Germline lookup yields CDR1 SQVTM and CDR2 ANQGSEA. This CDR3 is built from 14 residues. As DNA, the CDR3 is TGCAGCGGGTCATTTATGAGCTCCTACAATGAGCAGTTCTTC. It specifies CSGSFMSSYNEQFF.

This sequence joins TRBV28 and TRBJ2-7; the D is unclear. Germline V CDR1 and CDR2: MDHEN, SYDVKM. The germline V and J ends were trimmed by 7 bases and 2 bases, with 12 bases remaining between them. The CDR3 sequence is 13 residues long. CDR3 region: CASTILGTYEQYF. The CDR3 DNA follows: TGTGCCAGCACCATATTGGGAACCTACGAGCAGTACTTC.

This clonotype showed up many times. The chain recombines TRBV4-1 with TRBJ1-6; unclear D gene. Germline V gene data show CDR1 as MGHRA and CDR2 as YSYEKL. V was pared by 0 bases and J by 7 bases, with 10 bases between. This CDR3 has 15 amino acids. The CDR3 coding sequence is TGCGCCAGCAGCCAAGAGGAGGGCGAGAATTCACCCCTCCACTTT. This codes for CASSQEEGENSPLHF.

Many counts were recorded for this clonotype. The chain is built from TRBV5-1 and TRBJ1-1; possibly TRBD1 for D (6 bases). Germline V gene sequence: CDR1 SGHRS, CDR2 YFSETQ. The V and J ends lost 4 bases and 4 bases respectively, with 26 bases between them. CDR3 length equals 18 residues. DNA of the CDR3: TGCGCCAGCAGCCCTCGACAGGCCGATTTCAACCGGGGCACTGAAGCTTTCTTT. Translated, it gives CASSPRQADFNRGTEAFF. Using reference TRBV5-1 and TRBJ1-1 for the parts outside the CDR3, the full variable domain is KAGVTQTPRYLIKTRGQQVTLSCSPISGHRSVSWYQQTPGQGLQFLFEYFSETQRNKGNFPGRFSGRQFSNSRSEMNVSTLELGDSALYLCASSPRQADFNRGTEAFFGQGTRLTVV.

This clonotype was found a few times. The V and J genes are TRBV7-3 and TRBJ2-3; TRBD2 aligns across 8 bases. J gave up 5 bases and V 5 bases, and 9 bases lay outside the gene matches. The CDR3 extends over 15 amino acids. In germline, CDR1 is SGHTA, CDR2 FQGTGA. CDR3 loop: CASSLLPTSGDTQYF. The CDR3, as DNA: TGTGCCAGCAGCCTACTTCCTACTAGCGGAGATACGCAGTATTTT.

This sequence joins TRBV21-1 and TRBJ2-1; no DNA check was done on the table's D call, TRBD2. TRBV21-1 is described as a pseudogene. This CDR3 has 14 residues. The CDR3 loop is CASTPSGRRNEQFF. In DNA form, the CDR3 reads TGTGCCAGCACCCCTAGCGGGAGAAGGAATGAGCAGTTCTTC.

Regarding this clonotype: At one end the junction does not follow the germline gene, possibly because of a read error. V gene TRBV7-9 combines with J gene TRBJ1-1, with no clear D. Germline CDR1 is SEHNR and CDR2 is FQNEAQ (reference sequence). The CDR3 is 13 residues long. CDR3 protein: CASSLEPGTEVFF. The CDR3 DNA reads as TGTGCCAGCAGCTTAGAACCGGGCACTGAAGTTTTCTTT.